This T cell receptor (beta chain) was sequenced in a study of blood T cell repertoires in COVID-19. About the research overall: In each case, the material was cDNA or gDNA derived from T cells, B-cell-depleted T cells, or PBMCs.

V was clipped by 3 bases and J by 2 bases, with 12 bases between them. CDR1 is SGDLS, CDR2 YYNGEE, per germline. The CDR3 length is 15 residues. The authors' processing: Amplification with reference gene primers provided the estimates of nucleated cell counts. Using immunoSEQ multiplex PCR, the repertoire was profiled, and TCRdb retains in-frame clones only, with some absent. Clone size and the V and J calls come from that table; the DNA yielded D and trimming. The sample lists hundreds of thousands of clones, approximately 87% occurring once. Sequenced input: peripheral blood. The J gene is TRBJ2-1, the V gene TRBV9; the D gene is possibly TRBD2 (5 bases). The sequence derives from a woman between 45 and 60 years old who had recovered from COVID-19. This CDR3 is CASSASPSPYNEQFF. The CDR3 bases are TGTGCCAGCAGCGCCTCCCCTAGCCCCTACAATGAGCAGTTCTTC.